This T cell receptor beta chain is from a study of T-cell reconstitution after alpha-beta-depleted transplantation in children. Comment on this clonotype: The antigen remains undetermined.

TCRbeta library preparation incorporated unique molecular identifiers. One entry per CDR3 protein, called by TCRdb with MiXCR from the PCR reads. The table lists hundreds of thousands of distinct CDR3 sequences, 16% of them singletons. With 5 bases removed from V and 4 bases from J, the gap between germline ends came to 18 bases. This CDR3 region has 16 residues. Germline CDR1 and CDR2: SEHNR and FQNEAQ (reference sequence). General study points: By about two months after transplant, alpha-beta T cells reportedly arose from several hundred graft clones that had expanded. Most T-cell counts and diversity one year after the transplant came from T cells that were newly produced. Elevated TCRbeta diversity at day 60 was traced, in some patients, to surviving recipient T cells and thymic progenitors.

Sequencing used PBMCs, mostly from graft donor cells, obtained 360 days after TCRalphabeta/CD19-depleted stem cell transplant. The receptor was derived from a male patient younger than 18 who had a stem cell transplant for acute lymphoblastic leukemia, so the T cells may come from the graft donor. The rearrangement uses TRBV7-9 and TRBJ2-1, with TRBD2 as a possible D gene (6 bases). In DNA form, the CDR3 reads TGTGCCAGCAGCGGTCTGGGGCGGGCGGGATACAATGAGCAGTTCTTC. The encoded protein is CASSGLGRAGYNEQFF.